The T cell receptor beta chain under discussion was sequenced for a study of blood T cell repertoires in COVID-19. Only in-frame clones appear in the TCRdb table, and some are missing; sequencing was by immunoSEQ multiplex PCR. The sample holds about 320,000 clones, more than 80% seen once. This CDR3 contains 11 residues. V lost 6 bases to trimming and J lost 4 bases, with 7 bases between them. Germline V gene lookup returns CDR1 SGHKS and CDR2 YYEKEE (reference sequence). The source of this sequence is a man in his late teens or twenties who had recovered from COVID-19. The V call is TRBV5-5, the J call TRBJ1-1, with unresolved D. The sample taken for sequencing was peripheral blood. The CDR3 coding sequence is TGTGCCAGCACCTGGCTCACTGAAGCTTTCTTT. Translated, it gives CASTWLTEAFF.